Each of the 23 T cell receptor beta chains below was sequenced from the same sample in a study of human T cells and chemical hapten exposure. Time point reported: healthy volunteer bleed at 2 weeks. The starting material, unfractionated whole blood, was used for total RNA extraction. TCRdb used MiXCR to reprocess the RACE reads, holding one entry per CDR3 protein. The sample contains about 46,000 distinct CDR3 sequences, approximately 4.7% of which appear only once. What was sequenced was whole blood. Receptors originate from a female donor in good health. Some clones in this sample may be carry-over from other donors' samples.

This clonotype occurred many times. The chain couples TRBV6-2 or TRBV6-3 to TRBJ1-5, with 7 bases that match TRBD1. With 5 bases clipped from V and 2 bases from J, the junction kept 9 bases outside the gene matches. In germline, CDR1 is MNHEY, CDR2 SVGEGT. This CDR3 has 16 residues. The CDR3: CASSKTGSRGNQPQHF. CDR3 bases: TGTGCCAGCAGTAAGACAGGGAGTCGCGGCAATCAGCCCCAGCATTTT.

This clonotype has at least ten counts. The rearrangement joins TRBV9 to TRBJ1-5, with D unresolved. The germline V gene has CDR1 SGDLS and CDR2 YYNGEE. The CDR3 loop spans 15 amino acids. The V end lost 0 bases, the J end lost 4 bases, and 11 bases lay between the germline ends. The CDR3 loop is CASSVGGGTNQPQHF. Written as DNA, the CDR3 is TGTGCCAGCAGCGTAGGAGGCGGAACGAATCAGCCCCAGCATTTT.

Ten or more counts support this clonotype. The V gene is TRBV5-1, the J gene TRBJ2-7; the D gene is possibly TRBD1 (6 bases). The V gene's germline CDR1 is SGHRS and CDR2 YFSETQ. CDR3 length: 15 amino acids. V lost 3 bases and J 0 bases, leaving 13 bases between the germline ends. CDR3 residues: CASSSRDTNSYEQYF. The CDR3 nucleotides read TGCGCCAGCAGCTCCCGGGACACCAACTCCTACGAGCAGTACTTC. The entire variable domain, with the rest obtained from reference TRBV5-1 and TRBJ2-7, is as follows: KAGVTQTPRYLIKTRGQQVTLSCSPISGHRSVSWYQQTPGQGLQFLFEYFSETQRNKGNFPGRFSGRQFSNSRSEMNVSTLELGDSALYLCASSSRDTNSYEQYFGPGTRLTVT.

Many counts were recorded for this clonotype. CDR3 region: CASSRGRSDTEAFF. DNA for the CDR3: TGTGCCAGCAGCCGGGGGAGGAGCGACACTGAAGCTTTCTTT. The V call is TRBV7-9, the J call TRBJ1-1, with D possibly being TRBD1 (5 bases). CDR1 SEHNR and CDR2 FQNEAQ come from the germline V gene (reference sequence). The CDR3 is made up of 14 amino acids. The V end lost 5 bases, the J end lost 3 bases, and 13 bases lay between the germline ends.

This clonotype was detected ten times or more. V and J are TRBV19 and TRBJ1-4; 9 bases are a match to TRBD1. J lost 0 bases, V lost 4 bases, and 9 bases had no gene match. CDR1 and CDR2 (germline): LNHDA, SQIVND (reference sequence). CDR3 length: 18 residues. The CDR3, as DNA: TGTGCCAGTAGTAGAAACAGGGGGCCTCAAGCAACTAATGAAAAACTGTTTTTT. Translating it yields CASSRNRGPQATNEKLFF.

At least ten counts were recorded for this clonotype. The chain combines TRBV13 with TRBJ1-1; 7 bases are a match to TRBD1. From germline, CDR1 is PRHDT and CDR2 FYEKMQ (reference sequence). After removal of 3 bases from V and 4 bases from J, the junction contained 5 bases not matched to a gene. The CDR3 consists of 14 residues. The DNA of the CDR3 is TGTGCCAGCAGCTTGTACAGGGGATCCACTGAAGCTTTCTTT. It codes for CASSLYRGSTEAFF.

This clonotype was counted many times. The DNA for the CDR3 is TGTGCCAGCAGCCGATCTATGGACAGTGAAGCTTTCTTT. Protein product: CASSRSMDSEAFF. The genes are TRBV7-9 and TRBJ1-1; weak D call: TRBD1 (6 bases). Germline V gives CDR1 SEHNR, CDR2 FQNEAQ (reference sequence). The CDR3 is made up of 13 amino acids. V was cut by 5 bases and J by 7 bases, with 14 bases left in between.

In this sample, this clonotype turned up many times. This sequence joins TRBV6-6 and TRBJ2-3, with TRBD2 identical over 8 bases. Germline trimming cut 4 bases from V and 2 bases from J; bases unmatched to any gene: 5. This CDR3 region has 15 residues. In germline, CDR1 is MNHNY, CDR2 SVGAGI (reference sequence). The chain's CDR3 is CASSLLAALTDTQYF. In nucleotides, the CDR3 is TGTGCCAGCAGTTTACTAGCGGCTCTCACAGATACGCAGTATTTT.

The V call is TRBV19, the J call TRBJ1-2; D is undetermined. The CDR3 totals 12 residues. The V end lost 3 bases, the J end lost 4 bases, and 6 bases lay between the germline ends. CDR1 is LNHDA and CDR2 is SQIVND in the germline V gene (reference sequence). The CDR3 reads CASSMAVYGYTF. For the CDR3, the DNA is TGTGCCAGTAGTATGGCGGTCTATGGCTACACCTTC. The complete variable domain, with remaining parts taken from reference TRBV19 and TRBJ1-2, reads DGGITQSPKYLFRKEGQNVTLSCEQNLNHDAMYWYRQDPGQGLRLIYYSQIVNDFQKGDIAEGYSVSREKKESFPLTVTSAQKNPTAFYLCASSMAVYGYTFGSGTRLTVV.

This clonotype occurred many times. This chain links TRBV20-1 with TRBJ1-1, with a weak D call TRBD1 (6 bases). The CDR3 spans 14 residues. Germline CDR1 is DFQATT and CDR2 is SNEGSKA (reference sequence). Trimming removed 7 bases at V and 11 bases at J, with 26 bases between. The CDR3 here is CSGQGFRTAAEAFF. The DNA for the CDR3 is TGCAGTGGGCAAGGGTTCAGGACAGCTGCCGAGGCTTTCTTT.

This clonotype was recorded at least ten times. CDR3 residues: CSVEGGARIFDTEAFF. The CDR3 nucleotides are TGCAGCGTTGAAGGCGGGGCGCGAATCTTTGACACTGAAGCTTTCTTT. The chain carries TRBV29-1 and TRBJ1-1; D is possibly TRBD1 (5 bases). CDR3 length equals 16 residues. Germline CDR1 reads SQVTM; CDR2 reads ANQGSEA. V lost 1 base to trimming and J lost 3 bases, with 18 bases between them.

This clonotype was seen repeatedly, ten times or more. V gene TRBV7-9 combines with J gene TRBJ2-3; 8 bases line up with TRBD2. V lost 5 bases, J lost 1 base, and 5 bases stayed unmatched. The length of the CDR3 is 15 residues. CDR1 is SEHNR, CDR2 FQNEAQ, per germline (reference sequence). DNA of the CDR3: TGTGCCAGCAGCCCCCGAGCGGGAGGCACAGATACGCAGTATTTT. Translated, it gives CASSPRAGGTDTQYF.

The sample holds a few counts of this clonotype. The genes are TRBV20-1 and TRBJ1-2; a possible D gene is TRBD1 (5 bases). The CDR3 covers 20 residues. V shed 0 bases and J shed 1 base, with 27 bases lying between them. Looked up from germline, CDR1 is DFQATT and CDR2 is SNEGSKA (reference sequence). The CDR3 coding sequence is TGCAGTGCTAGAGATAGGGGAAGGGGATTAACCCCCATTTATAACTATGGCTACACCTTC. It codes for CSARDRGRGLTPIYNYGYTF.

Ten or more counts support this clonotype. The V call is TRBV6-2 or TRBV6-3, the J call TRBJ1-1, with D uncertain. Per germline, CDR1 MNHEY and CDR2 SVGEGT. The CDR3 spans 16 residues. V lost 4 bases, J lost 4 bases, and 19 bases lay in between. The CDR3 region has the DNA TGTGCCAGCAGTTTCCTACCCAGCCGGTTGGGCACTGAAGCTTTCTTT. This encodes CASSFLPSRLGTEAFF.

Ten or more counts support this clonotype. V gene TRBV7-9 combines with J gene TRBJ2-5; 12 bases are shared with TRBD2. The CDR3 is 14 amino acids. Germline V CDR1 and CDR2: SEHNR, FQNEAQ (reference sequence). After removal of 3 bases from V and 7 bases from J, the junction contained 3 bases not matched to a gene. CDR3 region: CASSLGLAGGTQYF. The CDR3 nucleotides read TGTGCCAGCAGCTTGGGACTAGCGGGCGGGACCCAGTACTTC.

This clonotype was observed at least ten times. The CDR3 loop is CASSQQGVTRGDQPQHF. CDR3 bases: TGTGCCAGCAGTCAACAGGGAGTGACACGAGGGGATCAGCCCCAGCATTTT. The V and J genes are TRBV6-5 and TRBJ1-5, with TRBD1 as a possible D gene (6 bases). CDR1 and CDR2 from the germline V gene are MNHEY and SVGAGI. The CDR3 is 17 residues long. V lost 5 bases and J 5 bases, leaving 22 bases between the germline ends.

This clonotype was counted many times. CDR3 amino acids: CASSPGDRGNTIYF. DNA of the CDR3: TGTGCCAGCAGTCCAGGGGACAGAGGAAACACCATATATTTT. The chain recombines TRBV6-6 with TRBJ1-3; TRBD1 matches at 7 bases. The junction had 5 bases not matched to a gene; V was cut back by 5 bases and J by 4 bases. Germline values: CDR1 MNHNY, CDR2 SVGAGI (reference sequence). This CDR3 has 14 residues.

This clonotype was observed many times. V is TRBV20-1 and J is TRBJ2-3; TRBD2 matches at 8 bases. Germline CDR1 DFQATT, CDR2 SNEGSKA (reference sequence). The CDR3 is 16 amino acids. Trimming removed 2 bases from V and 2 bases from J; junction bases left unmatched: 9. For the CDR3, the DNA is TGCAGTGCTAGACTTGGCCGGGGGGGAATCACAGATACGCAGTATTTT. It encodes CSARLGRGGITDTQYF.

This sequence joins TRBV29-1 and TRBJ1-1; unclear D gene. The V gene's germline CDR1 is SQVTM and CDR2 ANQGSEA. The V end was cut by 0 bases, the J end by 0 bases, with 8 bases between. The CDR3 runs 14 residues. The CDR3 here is CSVEDLGLNTEAFF. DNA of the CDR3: TGCAGCGTTGAAGACCTAGGGCTGAACACTGAAGCTTTCTTT.

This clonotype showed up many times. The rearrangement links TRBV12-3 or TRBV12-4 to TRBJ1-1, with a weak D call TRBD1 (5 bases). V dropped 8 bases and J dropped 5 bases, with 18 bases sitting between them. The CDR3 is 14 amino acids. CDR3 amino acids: CASSLGTWGTEAFF. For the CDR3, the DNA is TGTGCCAGCTCGCTTGGGACCTGGGGGACTGAAGCTTTCTTT.

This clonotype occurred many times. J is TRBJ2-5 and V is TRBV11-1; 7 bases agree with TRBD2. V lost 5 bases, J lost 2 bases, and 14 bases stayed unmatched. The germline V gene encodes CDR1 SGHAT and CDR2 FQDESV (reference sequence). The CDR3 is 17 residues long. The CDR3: CASSLTPRGTLQETQYF. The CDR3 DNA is TGTGCCAGCAGCCTGACCCCGCGGGGGACGCTTCAAGAGACCCAGTACTTC.

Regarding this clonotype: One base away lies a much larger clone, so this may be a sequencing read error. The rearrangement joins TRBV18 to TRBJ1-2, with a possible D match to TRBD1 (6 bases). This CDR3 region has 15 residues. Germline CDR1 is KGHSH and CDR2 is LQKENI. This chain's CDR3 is CASSPPSGEDYGDTF. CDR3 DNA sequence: TGTGCCAGCTCACCACCGTCAGGGGAGGACTATGGCGACACCTTC.

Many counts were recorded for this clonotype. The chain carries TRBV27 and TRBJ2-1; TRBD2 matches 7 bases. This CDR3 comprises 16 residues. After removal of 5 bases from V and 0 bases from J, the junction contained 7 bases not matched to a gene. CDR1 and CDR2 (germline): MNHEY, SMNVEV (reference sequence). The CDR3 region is CASSPGAGSSYNEQFF. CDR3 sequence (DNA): TGTGCCAGCAGTCCGGGAGCGGGGAGCTCCTACAATGAGCAGTTCTTC.